The present T cell receptor beta chain was sequenced within a study of blood T cell repertoires in COVID-19. The repertoire was sequenced with immunoSEQ multiplex PCR; TCRdb's copy has only in-frame clones and lacks some. The data show 150,000 to 200,000 clones, about 85% seen once. What was sequenced was peripheral blood. The clonotype originates from a woman between 70 and 85 years old with COVID-19, enrolled during active disease.

DNA for the CDR3: TGTGCCAGCAGCCCTAGGCAGGGGGGCAGGGGCAATGAGCAGTTCTTC. The encoded protein is CASSPRQGGRGNEQFF. The chain employs TRBV11-3 and TRBJ2-1; the D gene is possibly TRBD1 (7 bases). The ends were cut back, 5 bases at V and 6 bases at J, with 20 bases in the middle. The CDR3 length is 16 residues. CDR1 is SGHNT and CDR2 is YENEEA in the germline V gene.